This TCR beta chain was observed in a study of blood T cell repertoires in COVID-19. On the study more broadly: Whether acute or convalescent, the COVID-19 samples came from the United States, Italy and Spain. Sources were T cells, B-cell-depleted T cells, or PBMCs; the material itself was cDNA or gDNA.

Original handling: It was from reference gene primer amplification that nucleated cell counts were estimated. Clones were read by immunoSEQ multiplex PCR, and TCRdb kept only the in-frame ones, dropping some. The V and J calls and the clone size are those of that table, but D and trimming were determined from the DNA. The sample yields approximately 80,000 clones, roughly three quarters seen once. This CDR3 has 11 residues. Germline CDR1 reads GTSNPN; CDR2 reads SVGIG (reference sequence). V gave up 2 bases and J gave up 2 bases, with 3 bases separating them. The sequence was collected from a man between 65 and 85 years old with active or convalescent COVID-19. The chain joins TRBV30 to TRBJ1-2, with D hard to call. Sequencing was performed on peripheral blood. The DNA of the CDR3 is TGTGCCTGGAGTCTAAACTATGGCTACACCTTC. Amino acids: CAWSLNYGYTF.